This T cell receptor (beta chain) came from a study of spatial heterogeneity in lung cancer. Indicated time point: sample taken at primary tumor resection. From tumor, nontumor lung or frozen PBMC, whole RNA was taken unsorted for sequencing. Every cDNA TCR molecule received its own unique molecular identifier. MiXCR, run by TCRdb on the 5' RACE reads, gives a single entry per CDR3 protein. The sample includes roughly 2,000 distinct CDR3 sequences, roughly 17% seen only once; the top ten take around 51%. Germline V gene data show CDR1 as KGHSH and CDR2 as LQKENI. V dropped 2 bases and J dropped 2; count of bases not matched to a gene: 5. There are 15 residues in the CDR3. This clonotype was found many times.

The J gene is TRBJ1-1, the V gene TRBV18; 7 bases agree with TRBD1. The TCR comes from a male donor with early-stage non-small cell lung cancer. The sample consisted of PBMCs, taken at surgery. The CDR3 DNA reads TGTGCCAGCTCACCAGCAGGGGGGATAAACACTGAAGCTTTCTTT. It is translated as CASSPAGGINTEAFF.